This TCR beta chain was captured in a study of shared clonotypes between healthy human individuals. Study summary: Plates per donor: three CD4 naive, three CD4 memory, two CD8 naive, one CD8 memory.

Terminally differentiated effector memory CD45RA+ cells were excluded by CCR7 positive selection of CD45RO-negative cells. The CDR3 loop spans 17 amino acids. Germline CDR1 and CDR2: SGHDT and YYEEEE. Trimming took 1 base from V and 5 from J; bases not matched to a gene: 9. TCRdb's table, derived via immunoSEQ multiplex PCR, lists solely in-frame clones and lacks some. The top ten hold 0.85% to 1.3% of the sample, which has some 2.1 million clones, about 95% seen once. With respect to this clone: Its antigen is as yet unknown.

Study results and limitations: The study drew on few donors, limiting represented genetic and exposure-history diversity. A handful of donors showed sharing of around 5% of naive CD4 clonotypes.

The sequencing input was naive CD8+ T cells sorted from blood. This TCR came from a man aged 18 to 30 in good health. This chain connects TRBV5-6 to TRBJ1-6, with 7 bases identical to TRBD1. CDR3 nucleotide sequence: TGTGCCAGCAGCTTGAGGCTCCGGGACAGAGATAATTCACCCCTCCACTTT. Translation: CASSLRLRDRDNSPLHF.